This is a list of T cell receptor beta chains from one sample in a study of blood T cell repertoires in COVID-19. Sequenced by immunoSEQ multiplex PCR; TCRdb stores in-frame clones only, minus some. There are about 64,000 clones in the sample; around 90% occur only once, and around two fifths lies in the top ten. Sequenced: peripheral blood. The source is a woman aged 55-69 years with COVID-19, enrolled during active disease. Both conserved end residues are part of each CDR3. D genes are given only for firm matches. Expanded clones are given a class, and other clones once, few, many or no size at all.

V gene	D gene	J gene	clone size	CDR3 DNA	CDR3 protein
TRBV6-6	TRBD1	TRBJ1-5	few	TGTGCCAGCAAAGGACAGGGGAGAACTAATCAGCCCCAGCATTTT	CASKGQGRTNQPQHF
TRBV5-1	TRBD1	TRBJ1-2	NA	TGCGCCAGCAGCCCACGGGACAGTGGCTACACCTTC	CASSPRDSGYTF
TRBV5-5	NA	TRBJ2-1	few	TGTGCCAGCAGCCTTTGGGGGGGCTCCGGATCCTACAATGAGCAGTTCTTC	CASSLWGGSGSYNEQFF
TRBV30	TRBD1	TRBJ1-1	NA	TGTGCCTGGAGTGTCGGGACAGACACTGAAGCTTTCTTT	CAWSVGTDTEAFF
TRBV10-3	NA	TRBJ1-5	NA	TGTGCCATCAGTGAGTCGCTGGGGGGGGATCTAAATCAGCCCCAGCATTTT	CAISESLGGDLNQPQHF
TRBV2	NA	TRBJ1-6	NA	TGTGCCAGCAGTAGGGGACTACAGAATTCACCCCTCCACTTT	CASSRGLQNSPLHF
TRBV7-2	NA	TRBJ2-6	NA	TGTGCCAGCAGCAAACAGCGGGCCAACGTCCTGACTTTC	CASSKQRANVLTF
TRBV21-1	NA	TRBJ2-5	NA	TGTGCCAGCAGCAAAGAGGAAGGGAGGGAATACGAGACCCAGTACTTC	CASSKEEGREYETQYF
TRBV19	NA	TRBJ1-2	NA	TGTGCCAGTAGTACCTACTATGGCTACACCTTC	CASSTYYGYTF
TRBV4-1	NA	TRBJ2-2	NA	TGCGCCAGCAGCCAGGCCGCGGGCTACACCGGGGAGCTGTTTTTT	CASSQAAGYTGELFF
TRBV5-5	TRBD1	TRBJ1-2	NA	TGTGCCAGCAGCTTGGGGGCCGGACAGGGGGTCTTTGGCTACACCTTC	CASSLGAGQGVFGYTF
TRBV19	NA	TRBJ1-5	once	TGTGCCAGTAGTATGTTCTTGGGCAGGCCGAATCAGCCCCAGCATTTT	CASSMFLGRPNQPQHF
TRBV4-3	NA	TRBJ2-5	NA	TGCGCCAGCAGCCAAGATCTCGGAGGAGCGTTTGAGACCCAGTACTTC	CASSQDLGGAFETQYF
TRBV7-9	TRBD1	TRBJ1-4	NA	TGTGCCAGCAGCTTAGATGGGACAGCTAATGAAAAACTGTTTTTT	CASSLDGTANEKLFF
TRBV4-3	TRBD2	TRBJ2-1	once	TGCGCCAGCAGCCGAACGGGGACTAGCGGGAGTAGTAGCAATGAGCAGTTCTTC	CASSRTGTSGSSSNEQFF
TRBV10-3	TRBD1	TRBJ1-2	NA	TGTGCCATAGGGACAGAACTTAACTATGGCTACACCTTC	CAIGTELNYGYTF
TRBV18	TRBD1	TRBJ2-7	NA	TGTGCCAGCTCTTCGGGGACAGGGGGCGGGTACGAGCAGTACTTC	CASSSGTGGGYEQYF
TRBV10-3	NA	TRBJ2-7	NA	TGTGCCATCAGTTCTGGGACTCTTTCCTACGAGCAGTACTTC	CAISSGTLSYEQYF
TRBV29-1	NA	TRBJ1-4	NA	TGCAGCGTTTCCCTCTACGAAAAACTGTTTTTT	CSVSLYEKLFF
TRBV9	NA	TRBJ2-7	NA	TGTGCCAGCAGCGGTTCTAGCGCGCCTTCTTACGAGCAGTACTTC	CASSGSSAPSYEQYF
TRBV6-2/TRBV6-3	TRBD1	TRBJ2-7	NA	TGTGCCAGCAGTTACCCGGGACAGCCTTACGAGCAGTACTTC	CASSYPGQPYEQYF
TRBV27	NA	TRBJ2-2	NA	TGTGCCAGCAGTCTCGGGGACACGAACACCGGGGAGCTGTTTTTT	CASSLGDTNTGELFF
TRBV5-1	NA	TRBJ2-2	NA	TGCGCCAGCAGCTTGCAGGGGTCCGGGGAGCTGTTTTTT	CASSLQGSGELFF
TRBV5-1	NA	TRBJ2-5	once	TGCGCCAGCAGCTTGGCCTCGCAGCAAGAGACCCAGTACTTC	CASSLASQQETQYF
TRBV7-8	NA	TRBJ1-1	few	TGTGCCAGCAGCTCCGGACACCCTAAGAACACTGAAGCTTTCTTT	CASSSGHPKNTEAFF
TRBV7-8	NA	TRBJ2-1	NA	TGTGCCAGCAGCTTAAGACGTGCTAGAGGATTCGATGAGCAGTTCTTC	CASSLRRARGFDEQFF
TRBV4-1	NA	TRBJ2-3	NA	TGCGCCAGCAGCCTATTCGGGACTCCTAGCACAGATACGCAGTATTTT	CASSLFGTPSTDTQYF
TRBV12-3/TRBV12-4	NA	TRBJ1-2	NA	TGTGCCAGCAGCTATAACAGGGATCAGGGCTACACCTTC	CASSYNRDQGYTF
TRBV6-2/TRBV6-3	NA	TRBJ2-3	NA	TGTGCCAGCAGCCGACTTGACAGACCTGTGCATACGCAGTATTTT	CASSRLDRPVHTQYF
TRBV3-1/TRBV3-2	NA	TRBJ1-2	NA	TGTGCCAGCAGTCCCGTATCCGTAGACAGCTATGGCTACACCTTC	CASSPVSVDSYGYTF
TRBV12-3/TRBV12-4	TRBD1	TRBJ1-2	NA	TGTGCCAGCAGTAGAGGACAGGGAAGTACCTTC	CASSRGQGSTF
TRBV19	TRBD2	TRBJ2-7	NA	TGTGCCAGTAGTATGTTCGGGACTAGGACCTACGAGCAGTACTTC	CASSMFGTRTYEQYF